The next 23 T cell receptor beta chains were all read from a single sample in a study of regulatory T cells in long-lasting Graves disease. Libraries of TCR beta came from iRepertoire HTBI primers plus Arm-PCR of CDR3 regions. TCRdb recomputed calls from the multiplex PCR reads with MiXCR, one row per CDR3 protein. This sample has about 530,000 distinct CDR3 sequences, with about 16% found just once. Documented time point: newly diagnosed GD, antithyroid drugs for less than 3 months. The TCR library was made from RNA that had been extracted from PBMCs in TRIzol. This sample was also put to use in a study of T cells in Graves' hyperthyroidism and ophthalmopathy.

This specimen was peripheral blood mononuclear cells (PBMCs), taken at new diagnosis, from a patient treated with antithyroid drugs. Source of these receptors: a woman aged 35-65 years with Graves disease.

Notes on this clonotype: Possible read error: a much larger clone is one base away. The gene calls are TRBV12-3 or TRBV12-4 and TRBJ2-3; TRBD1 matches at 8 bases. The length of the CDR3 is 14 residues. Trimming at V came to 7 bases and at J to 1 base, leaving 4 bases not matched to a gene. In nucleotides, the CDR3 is TGTGCCAGCAACTGGGGACAGGGCACAGATACGCAGTATTTT. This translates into CASNWGQGTDTQYF.

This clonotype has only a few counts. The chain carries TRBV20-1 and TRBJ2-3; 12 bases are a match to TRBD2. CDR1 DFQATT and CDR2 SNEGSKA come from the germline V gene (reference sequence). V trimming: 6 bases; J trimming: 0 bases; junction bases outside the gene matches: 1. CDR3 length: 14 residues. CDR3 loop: CSALAGGSTDTQYF. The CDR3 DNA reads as TGCAGTGCCCTAGCGGGGGGGAGCACAGATACGCAGTATTTT.

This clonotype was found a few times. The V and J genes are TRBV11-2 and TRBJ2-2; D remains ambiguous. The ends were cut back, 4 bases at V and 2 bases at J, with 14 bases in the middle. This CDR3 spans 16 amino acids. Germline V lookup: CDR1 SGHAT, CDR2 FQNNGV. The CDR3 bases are TGTGCCAGCAGCTCCGGCGGAGCTTCAAACACCGGGGAGCTGTTTTTT. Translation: CASSSGGASNTGELFF. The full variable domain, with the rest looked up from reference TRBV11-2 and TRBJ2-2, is EAGVAQSPRYKIIEKRQSVAFWCNPISGHATLYWYQQILGQGPKLLIQFQNNGVVDDSQLPKDRFSAERLKGVDSTLKIQPAKLEDSAVYLCASSSGGASNTGELFFGEGSRLTVL.

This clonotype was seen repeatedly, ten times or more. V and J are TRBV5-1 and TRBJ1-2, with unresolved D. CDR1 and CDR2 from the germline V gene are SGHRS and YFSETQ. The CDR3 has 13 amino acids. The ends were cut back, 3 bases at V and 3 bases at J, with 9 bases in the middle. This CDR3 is CASSYGGDYGYTF. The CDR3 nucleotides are TGCGCCAGCAGCTATGGCGGTGACTATGGCTACACCTTC.

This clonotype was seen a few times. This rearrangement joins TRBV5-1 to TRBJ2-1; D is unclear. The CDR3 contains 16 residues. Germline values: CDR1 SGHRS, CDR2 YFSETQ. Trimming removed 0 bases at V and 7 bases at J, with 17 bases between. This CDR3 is CASSLALTDRGNEQFF. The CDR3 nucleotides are TGCGCCAGCAGCTTGGCCTTAACTGACCGTGGGAATGAGCAGTTCTTC.

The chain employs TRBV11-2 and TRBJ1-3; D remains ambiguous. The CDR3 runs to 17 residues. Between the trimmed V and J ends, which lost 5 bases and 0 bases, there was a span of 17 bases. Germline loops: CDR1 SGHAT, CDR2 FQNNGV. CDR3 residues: CASSPLVYRISGNTIYF. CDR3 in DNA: TGTGCCAGCAGCCCCCTGGTTTACAGAATCTCTGGAAACACCATATATTTT.

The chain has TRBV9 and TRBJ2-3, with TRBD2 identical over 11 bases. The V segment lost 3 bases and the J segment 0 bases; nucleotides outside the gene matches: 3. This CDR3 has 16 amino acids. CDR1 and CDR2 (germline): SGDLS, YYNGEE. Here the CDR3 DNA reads TGTGCCAGCAGCGAGGGGACTAGCGGTAGCACAGATACGCAGTATTTT. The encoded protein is CASSEGTSGSTDTQYF. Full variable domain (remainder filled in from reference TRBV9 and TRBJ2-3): DSGVTQTPKHLITATGQRVTLRCSPRSGDLSVYWYQQSLDQGLQFLIQYYNGEERAKGNILERFSAQQFPDLHSELNLSSLELGDSALYFCASSEGTSGSTDTQYFGPGTRLTVL.

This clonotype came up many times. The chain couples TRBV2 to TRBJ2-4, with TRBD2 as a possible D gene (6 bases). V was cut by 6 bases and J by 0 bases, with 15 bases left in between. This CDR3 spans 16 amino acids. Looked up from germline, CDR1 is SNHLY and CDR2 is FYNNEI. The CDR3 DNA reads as TGTGCCAGCAGGAGGGACGGGGGTTTAGCCAAAAACATTCAGTACTTC. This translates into CASRRDGGLAKNIQYF.

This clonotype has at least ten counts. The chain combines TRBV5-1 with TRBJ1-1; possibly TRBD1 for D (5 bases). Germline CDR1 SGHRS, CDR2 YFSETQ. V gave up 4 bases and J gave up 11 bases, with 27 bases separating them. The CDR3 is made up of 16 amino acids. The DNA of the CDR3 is TGCGCCAGCAGCCGCCACCCCCTCGACAGACCCCAGCTCGCTTTCTTT. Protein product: CASSRHPLDRPQLAFF.

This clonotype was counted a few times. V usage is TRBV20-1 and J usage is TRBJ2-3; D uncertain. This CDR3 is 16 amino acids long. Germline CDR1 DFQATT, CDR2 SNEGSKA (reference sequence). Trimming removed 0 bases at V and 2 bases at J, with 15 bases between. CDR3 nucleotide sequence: TGCAGTGCTAGAGATCGGGTAAAGTCCCCCACAGATACGCAGTATTTT. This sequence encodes CSARDRVKSPTDTQYF.

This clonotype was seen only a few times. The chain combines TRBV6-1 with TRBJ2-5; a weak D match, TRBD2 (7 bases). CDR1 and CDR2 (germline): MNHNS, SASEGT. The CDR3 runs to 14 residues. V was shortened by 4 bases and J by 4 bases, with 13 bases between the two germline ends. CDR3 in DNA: TGTGCCAGCAGTGTCATTGGGGGGGCAGAGACCCAGTACTTC. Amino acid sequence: CASSVIGGAETQYF.

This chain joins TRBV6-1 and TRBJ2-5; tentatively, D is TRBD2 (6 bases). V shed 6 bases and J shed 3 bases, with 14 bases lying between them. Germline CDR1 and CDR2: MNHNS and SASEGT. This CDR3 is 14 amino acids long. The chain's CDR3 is CASSSEGGEETQYF. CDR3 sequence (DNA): TGTGCCAGCAGCTCAGAAGGCGGGGAAGAGACCCAGTACTTC.

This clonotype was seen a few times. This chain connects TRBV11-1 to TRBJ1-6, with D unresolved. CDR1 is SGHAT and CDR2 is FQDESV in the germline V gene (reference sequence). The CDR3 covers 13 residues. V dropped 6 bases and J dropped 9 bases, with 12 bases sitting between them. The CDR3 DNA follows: TGTGCCAGCAGTGAGAGTCTACGTTCACCCCTCCACTTT. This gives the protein CASSESLRSPLHF.

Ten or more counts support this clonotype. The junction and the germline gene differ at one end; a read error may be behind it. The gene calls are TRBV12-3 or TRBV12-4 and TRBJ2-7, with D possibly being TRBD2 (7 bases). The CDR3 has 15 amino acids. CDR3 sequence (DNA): TGTGCCAGCAGATTAGGGGGGGGTAGCTCCTACGAGCAGTACTTC. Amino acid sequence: CASRLGGGSSYEQYF.

The CDR3 loop is CASSPKDLPETQYF. The DNA of the CDR3 is TGTGCCAGCTCACCAAAGGACTTACCGGAGACCCAGTACTTC. The chain carries TRBV18 and TRBJ2-5; weak D call: TRBD2 (5 bases). The CDR3 covers 14 residues. The germline CDR1 and CDR2 sequences are KGHSH and LQKENI. Trimming pared 2 bases from V and 5 bases from J, leaving 12 bases between.

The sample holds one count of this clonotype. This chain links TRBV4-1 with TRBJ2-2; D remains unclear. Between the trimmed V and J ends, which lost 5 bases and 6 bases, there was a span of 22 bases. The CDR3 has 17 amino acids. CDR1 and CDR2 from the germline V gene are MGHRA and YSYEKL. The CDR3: CASSFPLKGKGAGELFF. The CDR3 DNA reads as TGCGCCAGCAGCTTTCCACTCAAAGGGAAAGGCGCCGGGGAGCTGTTTTTT.

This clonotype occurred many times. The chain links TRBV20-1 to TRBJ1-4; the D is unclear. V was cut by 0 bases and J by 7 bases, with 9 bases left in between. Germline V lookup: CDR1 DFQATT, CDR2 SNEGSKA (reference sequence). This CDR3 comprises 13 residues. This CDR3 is CSARDGPGEKLFF. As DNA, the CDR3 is TGCAGTGCTAGAGATGGGCCCGGTGAAAAACTGTTTTTT.

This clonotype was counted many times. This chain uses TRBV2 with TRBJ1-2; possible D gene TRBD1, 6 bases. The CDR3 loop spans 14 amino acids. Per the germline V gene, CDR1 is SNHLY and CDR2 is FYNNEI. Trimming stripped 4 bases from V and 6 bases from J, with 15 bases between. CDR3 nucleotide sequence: TGTGCCAGCAGTGCGGTGGCAGGGGTGGATGGCTACACCTTC. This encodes CASSAVAGVDGYTF.

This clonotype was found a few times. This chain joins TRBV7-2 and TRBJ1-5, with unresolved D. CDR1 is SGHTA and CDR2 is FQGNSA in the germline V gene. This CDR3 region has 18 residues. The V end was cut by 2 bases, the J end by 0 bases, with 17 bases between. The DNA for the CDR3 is TGTGCCAGCAGCTTATATCAACCCCTGGTCCCTAGCAATCAGCCCCAGCATTTT. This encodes CASSLYQPLVPSNQPQHF.

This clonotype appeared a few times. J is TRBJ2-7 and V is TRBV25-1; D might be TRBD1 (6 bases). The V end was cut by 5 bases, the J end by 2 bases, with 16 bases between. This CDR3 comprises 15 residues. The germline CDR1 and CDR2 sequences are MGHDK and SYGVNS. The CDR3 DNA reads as TGTGCCAGCAGTACCACAGGGCCTAACGCCTACGAGCAGTACTTC. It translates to CASSTTGPNAYEQYF.

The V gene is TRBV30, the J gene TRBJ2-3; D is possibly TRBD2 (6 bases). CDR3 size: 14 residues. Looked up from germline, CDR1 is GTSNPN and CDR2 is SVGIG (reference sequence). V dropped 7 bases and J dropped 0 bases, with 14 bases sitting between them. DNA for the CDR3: TGTGCCTCGAGGAAGCGGGTCAGCACAGATACGCAGTATTTT. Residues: CASRKRVSTDTQYF.

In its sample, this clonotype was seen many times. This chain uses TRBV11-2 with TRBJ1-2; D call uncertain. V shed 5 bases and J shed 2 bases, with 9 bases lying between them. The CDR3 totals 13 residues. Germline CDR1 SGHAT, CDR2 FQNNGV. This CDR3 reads CASSPTLNYGYTF. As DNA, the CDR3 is TGTGCCAGCAGCCCTACCCTAAACTATGGCTACACCTTC. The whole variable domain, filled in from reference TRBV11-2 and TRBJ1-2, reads EAGVAQSPRYKIIEKRQSVAFWCNPISGHATLYWYQQILGQGPKLLIQFQNNGVVDDSQLPKDRFSAERLKGVDSTLKIQPAKLEDSAVYLCASSPTLNYGYTFGSGTRLTVV.

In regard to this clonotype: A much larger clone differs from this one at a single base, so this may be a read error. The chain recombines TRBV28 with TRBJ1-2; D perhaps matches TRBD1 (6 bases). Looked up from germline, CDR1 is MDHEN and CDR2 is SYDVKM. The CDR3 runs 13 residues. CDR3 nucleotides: TGTGTCAGCACCTCCGCAGGGGTAGGCGGCTACACCTTC. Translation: CVSTSAGVGGYTF.